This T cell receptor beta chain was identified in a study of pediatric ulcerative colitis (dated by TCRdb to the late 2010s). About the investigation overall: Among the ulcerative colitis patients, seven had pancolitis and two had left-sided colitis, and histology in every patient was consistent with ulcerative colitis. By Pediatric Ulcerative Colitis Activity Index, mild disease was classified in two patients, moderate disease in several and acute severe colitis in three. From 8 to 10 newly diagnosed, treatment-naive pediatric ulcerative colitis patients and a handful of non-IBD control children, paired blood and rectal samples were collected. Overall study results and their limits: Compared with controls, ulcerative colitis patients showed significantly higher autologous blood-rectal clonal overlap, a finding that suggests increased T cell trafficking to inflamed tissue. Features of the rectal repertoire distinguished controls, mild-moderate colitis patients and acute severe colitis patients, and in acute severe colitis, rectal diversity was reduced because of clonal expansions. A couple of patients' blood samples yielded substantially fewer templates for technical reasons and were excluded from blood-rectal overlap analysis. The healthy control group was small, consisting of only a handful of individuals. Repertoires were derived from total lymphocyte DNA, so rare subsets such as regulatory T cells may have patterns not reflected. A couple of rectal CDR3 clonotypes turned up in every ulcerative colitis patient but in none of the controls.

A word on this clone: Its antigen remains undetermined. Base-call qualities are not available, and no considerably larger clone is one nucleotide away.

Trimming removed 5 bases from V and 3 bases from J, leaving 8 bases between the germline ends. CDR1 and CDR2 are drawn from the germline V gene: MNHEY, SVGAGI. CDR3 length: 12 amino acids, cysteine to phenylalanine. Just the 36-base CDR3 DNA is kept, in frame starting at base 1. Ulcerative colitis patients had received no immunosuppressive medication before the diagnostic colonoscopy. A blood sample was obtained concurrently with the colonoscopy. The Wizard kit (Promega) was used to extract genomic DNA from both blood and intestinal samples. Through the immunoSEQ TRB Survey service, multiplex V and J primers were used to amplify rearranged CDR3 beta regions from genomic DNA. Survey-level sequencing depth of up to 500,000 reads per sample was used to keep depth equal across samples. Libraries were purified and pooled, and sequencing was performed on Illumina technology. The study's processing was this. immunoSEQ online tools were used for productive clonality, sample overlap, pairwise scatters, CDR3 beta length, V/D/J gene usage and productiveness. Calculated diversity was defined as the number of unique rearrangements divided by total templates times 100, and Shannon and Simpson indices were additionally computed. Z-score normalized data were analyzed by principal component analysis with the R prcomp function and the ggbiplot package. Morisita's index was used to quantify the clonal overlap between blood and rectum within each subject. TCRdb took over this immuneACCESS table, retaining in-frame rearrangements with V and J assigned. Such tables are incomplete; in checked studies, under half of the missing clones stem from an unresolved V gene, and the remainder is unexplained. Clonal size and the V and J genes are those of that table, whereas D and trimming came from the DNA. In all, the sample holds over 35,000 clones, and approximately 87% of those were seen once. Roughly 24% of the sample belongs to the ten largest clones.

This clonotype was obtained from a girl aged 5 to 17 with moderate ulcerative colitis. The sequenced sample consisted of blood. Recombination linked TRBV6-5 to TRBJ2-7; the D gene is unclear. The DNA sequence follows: TGTGCCAGCAGTGAAACCCGCTACGAGCAGTACTTC. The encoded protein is CASSETRYEQYF.